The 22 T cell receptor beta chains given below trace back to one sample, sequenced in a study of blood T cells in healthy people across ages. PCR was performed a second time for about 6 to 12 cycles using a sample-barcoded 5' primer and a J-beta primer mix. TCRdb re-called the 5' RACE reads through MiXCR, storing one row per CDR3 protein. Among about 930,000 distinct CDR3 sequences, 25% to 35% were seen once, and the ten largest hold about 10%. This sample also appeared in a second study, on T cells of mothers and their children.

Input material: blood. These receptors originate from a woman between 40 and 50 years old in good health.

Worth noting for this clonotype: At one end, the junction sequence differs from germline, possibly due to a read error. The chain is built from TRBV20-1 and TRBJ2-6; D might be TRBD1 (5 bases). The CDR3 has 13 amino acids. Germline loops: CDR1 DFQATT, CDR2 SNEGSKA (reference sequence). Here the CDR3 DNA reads TGCAGTGCTGGAGCGTCTGGGGCTAACGTCCTGACTTTC. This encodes CSAGASGANVLTF.

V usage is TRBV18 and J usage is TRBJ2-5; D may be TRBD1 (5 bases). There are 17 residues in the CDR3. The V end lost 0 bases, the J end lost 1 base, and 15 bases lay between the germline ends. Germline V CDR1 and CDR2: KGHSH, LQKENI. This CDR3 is CASSPPGARGLQETQYF. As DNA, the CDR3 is TGTGCCAGCTCACCACCAGGAGCAAGGGGCCTCCAAGAGACCCAGTACTTC.

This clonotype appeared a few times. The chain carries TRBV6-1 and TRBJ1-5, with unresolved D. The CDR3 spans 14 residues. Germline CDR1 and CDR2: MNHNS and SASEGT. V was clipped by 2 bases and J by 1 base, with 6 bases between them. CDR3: CASSEWASNQPQHF. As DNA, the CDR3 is TGTGCCAGCAGTGAATGGGCCAGCAATCAGCCCCAGCATTTT.

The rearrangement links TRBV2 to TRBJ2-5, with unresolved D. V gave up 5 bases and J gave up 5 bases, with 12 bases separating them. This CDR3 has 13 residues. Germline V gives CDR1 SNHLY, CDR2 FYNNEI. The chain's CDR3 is CASSSNMGETQYF. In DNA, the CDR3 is TGTGCCAGCAGTTCCAATATGGGGGAGACCCAGTACTTC.

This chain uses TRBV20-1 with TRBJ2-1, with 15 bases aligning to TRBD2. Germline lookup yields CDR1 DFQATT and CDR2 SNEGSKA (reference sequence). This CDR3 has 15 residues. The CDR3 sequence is CKIGLAGGRVNEQFF. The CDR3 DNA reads TGCAAGATCGGACTAGCGGGGGGGCGGGTCAATGAGCAGTTCTTC.

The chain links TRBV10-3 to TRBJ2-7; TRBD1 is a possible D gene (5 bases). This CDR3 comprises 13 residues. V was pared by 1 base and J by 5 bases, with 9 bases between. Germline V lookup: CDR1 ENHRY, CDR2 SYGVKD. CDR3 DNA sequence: TGTGCCATCAGTGAGTATCAGGGAAACGAGCAGTACTTC. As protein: CAISEYQGNEQYF.

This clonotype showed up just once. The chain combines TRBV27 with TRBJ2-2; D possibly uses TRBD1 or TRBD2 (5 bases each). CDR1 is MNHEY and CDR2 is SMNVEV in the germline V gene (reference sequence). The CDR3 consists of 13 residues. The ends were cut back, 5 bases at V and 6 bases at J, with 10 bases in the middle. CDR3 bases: TGTGCCAGCAGTATCGAGGGGTCCGGGGAGCTGTTTTTT. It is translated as CASSIEGSGELFF.

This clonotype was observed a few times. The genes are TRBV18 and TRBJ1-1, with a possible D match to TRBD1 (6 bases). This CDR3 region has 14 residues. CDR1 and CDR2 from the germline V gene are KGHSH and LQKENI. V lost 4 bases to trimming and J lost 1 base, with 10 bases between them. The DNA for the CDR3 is TGTGCCAGCTCACTAGGGACACAGAACACTGAAGCTTTCTTT. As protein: CASSLGTQNTEAFF.

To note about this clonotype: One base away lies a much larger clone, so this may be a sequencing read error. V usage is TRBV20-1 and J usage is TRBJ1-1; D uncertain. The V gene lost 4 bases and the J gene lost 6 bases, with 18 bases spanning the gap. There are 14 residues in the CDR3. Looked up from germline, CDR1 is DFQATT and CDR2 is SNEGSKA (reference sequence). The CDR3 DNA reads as TGCAGTGCTACCGGTGGTTTTCGAGTCGCTGAAGCTTTCTTT. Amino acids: CSATGGFRVAEAFF.

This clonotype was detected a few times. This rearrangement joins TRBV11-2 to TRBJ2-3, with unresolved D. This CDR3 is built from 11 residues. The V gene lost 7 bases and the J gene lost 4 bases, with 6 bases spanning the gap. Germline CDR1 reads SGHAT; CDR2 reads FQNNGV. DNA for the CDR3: TGTGCCAGCAAGTTCGCAGATACGCAGTATTTT. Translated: CASKFADTQYF.

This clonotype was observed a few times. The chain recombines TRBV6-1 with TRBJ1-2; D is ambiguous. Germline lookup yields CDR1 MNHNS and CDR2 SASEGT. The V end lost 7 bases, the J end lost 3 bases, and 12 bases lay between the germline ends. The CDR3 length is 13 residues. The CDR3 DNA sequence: TGTGCCAGCACCCAAGGGCAGCACTATGGCTACACCTTC. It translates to CASTQGQHYGYTF.

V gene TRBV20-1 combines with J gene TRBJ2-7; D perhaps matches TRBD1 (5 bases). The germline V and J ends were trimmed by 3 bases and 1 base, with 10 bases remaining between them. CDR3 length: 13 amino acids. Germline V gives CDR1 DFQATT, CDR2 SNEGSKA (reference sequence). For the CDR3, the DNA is TGCAGTGCTAGTATCGACAGTTCCTACGAGCAGTACTTC. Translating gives CSASIDSSYEQYF.

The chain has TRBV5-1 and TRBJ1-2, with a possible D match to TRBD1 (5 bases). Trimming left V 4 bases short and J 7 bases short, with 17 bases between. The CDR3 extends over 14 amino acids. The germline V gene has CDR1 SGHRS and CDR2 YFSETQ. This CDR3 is CASSPSLEGTGYTF. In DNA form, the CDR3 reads TGCGCCAGCAGCCCGAGCCTCGAGGGGACTGGCTACACCTTC.

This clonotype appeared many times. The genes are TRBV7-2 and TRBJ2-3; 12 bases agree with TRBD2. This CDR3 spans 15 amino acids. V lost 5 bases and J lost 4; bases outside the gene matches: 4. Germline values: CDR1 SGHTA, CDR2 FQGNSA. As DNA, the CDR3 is TGTGCCAGCAGCGCACTAGCGGGGGGTTCAGATACGCAGTATTTT. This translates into CASSALAGGSDTQYF.

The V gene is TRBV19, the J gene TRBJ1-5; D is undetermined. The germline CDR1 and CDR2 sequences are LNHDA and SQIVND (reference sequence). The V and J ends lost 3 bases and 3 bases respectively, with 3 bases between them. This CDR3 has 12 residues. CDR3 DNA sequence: TGTGCCAGTAGTATCACCAATCAGCCCCAGCATTTT. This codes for CASSITNQPQHF.

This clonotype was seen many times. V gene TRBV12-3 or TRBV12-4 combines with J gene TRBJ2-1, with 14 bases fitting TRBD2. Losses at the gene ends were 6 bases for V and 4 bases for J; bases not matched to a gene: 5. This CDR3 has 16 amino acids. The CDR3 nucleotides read TGTGCCAGCAGGGGACTAGCGGGGGCTGTTTACAATGAGCAGTTCTTC. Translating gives CASRGLAGAVYNEQFF.

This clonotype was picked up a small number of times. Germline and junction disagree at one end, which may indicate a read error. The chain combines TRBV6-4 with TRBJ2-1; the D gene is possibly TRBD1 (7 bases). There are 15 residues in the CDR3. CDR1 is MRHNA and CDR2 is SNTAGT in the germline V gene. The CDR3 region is CAGSDSQGGGNEQFF. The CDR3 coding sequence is TGTGCCGGCAGTGACTCTCAGGGGGGCGGCAATGAGCAGTTCTTC.

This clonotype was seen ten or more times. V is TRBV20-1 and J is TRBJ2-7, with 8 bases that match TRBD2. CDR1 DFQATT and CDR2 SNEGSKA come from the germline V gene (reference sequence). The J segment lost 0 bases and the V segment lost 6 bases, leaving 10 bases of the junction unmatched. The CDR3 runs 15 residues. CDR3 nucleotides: TGCAGTGCACCTTCTCTCGGGGGGGCCTCCTACGAGCAGTACTTC. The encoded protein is CSAPSLGGASYEQYF.

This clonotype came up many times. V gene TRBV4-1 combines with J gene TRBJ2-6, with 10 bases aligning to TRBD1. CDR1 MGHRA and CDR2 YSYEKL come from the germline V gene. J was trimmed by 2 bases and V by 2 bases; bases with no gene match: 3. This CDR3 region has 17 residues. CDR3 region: CASSQYGTGAGANVLTF. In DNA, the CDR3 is TGCGCCAGCAGCCAATACGGGACAGGGGCTGGGGCCAACGTCCTGACTTTC.

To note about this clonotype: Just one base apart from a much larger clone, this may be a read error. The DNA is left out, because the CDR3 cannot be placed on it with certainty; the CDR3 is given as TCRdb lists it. CDR3 protein: CASTGGAYGCTF. V is TRBV6-1 and J is TRBJ1-2; the D call TRBD1 from the table was never checked on the DNA. Germline V CDR1 and CDR2: MNHNS, SASEGT. Both ends counted, the CDR3 spans 12 residues.

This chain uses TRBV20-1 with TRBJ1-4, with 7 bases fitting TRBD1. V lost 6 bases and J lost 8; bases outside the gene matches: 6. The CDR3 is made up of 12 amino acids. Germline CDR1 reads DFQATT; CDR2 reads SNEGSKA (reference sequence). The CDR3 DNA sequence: TGCAGTGCAACAGGGGAGGGCGAAAAACTGTTTTTT. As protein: CSATGEGEKLFF.

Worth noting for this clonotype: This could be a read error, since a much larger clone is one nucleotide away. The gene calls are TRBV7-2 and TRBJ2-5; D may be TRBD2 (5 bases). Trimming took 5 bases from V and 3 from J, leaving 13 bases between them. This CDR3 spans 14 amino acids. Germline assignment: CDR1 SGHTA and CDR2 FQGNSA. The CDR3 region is CASSPTEAKETQYF. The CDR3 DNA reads TGTGCCAGCAGCCCGACGGAGGCTAAAGAGACCCAGTACTTC.